These 31 T cell receptor beta chains originate from one sample sequenced in a study of T cell repertoires in cytomegalovirus infection. TCRdb analysed the reads with MiXCR anew, one entry per CDR3 protein. The repertoire holds about 310,000 distinct CDR3 sequences, with around a sixth as singletons. Material: PBMCs. Receptors originate from a human donor in good health (CMV status not recorded). Some clones in this sample may be carry-over from other donors' samples.

This clonotype was seen only a few times. The CDR3 DNA reads TGTGCCAGCAGTTTAATTCGGCCAGTTACCCTTCAACTTCATAACTATGGCTACACCTTC. Its translation is CASSLIRPVTLQLHNYGYTF. The J gene is TRBJ1-2, the V gene TRBV12-3 or TRBV12-4; D not resolved. The CDR3 totals 20 residues. Trimming removed 2 bases from V and 1 base from J, with 26 bases in between.

This clonotype was counted many times. The chain has TRBV7-2 and TRBJ2-7; D is undetermined. The CDR3 totals 14 residues. V was trimmed by 8 bases and J by 6 bases, leaving 20 bases between them. Germline V gene data show CDR1 as SGHTA and CDR2 as FQGNSA. The CDR3, as DNA: TGTGCCAGCGGCGCCGGCACGGTGGTTGCCGAGCAGTACTTC. Translating gives CASGAGTVVAEQYF.

The chain links TRBV28 to TRBJ2-7; D possibly matches TRBD1 or TRBD2 (5 bases each). The V gene's germline CDR1 is MDHEN and CDR2 SYDVKM. The V end was cut by 6 bases, the J end by 11 bases, with 26 bases between. This CDR3 has 15 amino acids. Written as DNA, the CDR3 is TGTGCCAGCAGAACACCGGGACGAAGAGTTGGGGAGAAGTACTTC. Translation gives CASRTPGRRVGEKYF.

There are a few counts of this clonotype. The chain uses TRBV12-3 or TRBV12-4 and TRBJ2-7; D is unclear. V was pared by 3 bases and J by 0 bases, with 9 bases between. The CDR3 contains 14 residues. The DNA for the CDR3 is TGTGCCAGCAGTTTGCAGTCCTTCTCCTACGAGCAGTACTTC. Protein product: CASSLQSFSYEQYF.

In its sample, this clonotype was seen many times. The chain links TRBV28 to TRBJ1-6; D remains ambiguous. CDR1 is MDHEN and CDR2 is SYDVKM in the germline V gene. V lost 3 bases, J lost 0 bases, and 3 bases lay in between. The CDR3 extends over 14 amino acids. CDR3 protein: CASSFSSYNSPLHF. The CDR3, as DNA: TGTGCCAGCAGTTTTAGCTCCTATAATTCACCCCTCCACTTT.

This clonotype was counted at least ten times. In nucleotides, the CDR3 is TGTGCCAGCAGCTTACGTCAGGGAACCAAGGACGAGCAGTACTTC. Encoded protein: CASSLRQGTKDEQYF. The chain recombines TRBV7-2 with TRBJ2-7; D is possibly TRBD1 (5 bases). The V and J ends lost 2 bases and 5 bases respectively, with 16 bases between them. Germline-derived CDR1 and CDR2 are SGHTA and FQGNSA. The CDR3 runs to 15 residues. Full variable domain (rest looked up from reference TRBV7-2 and TRBJ2-7): GAGVSQSPSNKVTEKGKDVELRCDPISGHTALYWYRQSLGQGLEFLIYFQGNSAPDKSGLPSDRFSAERTGGSVSTLTIQRTQQEDSAVYLCASSLRQGTKDEQYFGPGTRLTVT.

This clonotype was detected a few times. The CDR3 DNA reads TGTGCCAGCAGTAGCGGACAGGGTGGCCCCTACAATGAGCAGTTCTTC. This gives the protein CASSSGQGGPYNEQFF. V is TRBV28 and J is TRBJ2-1; 8 bases are shared with TRBD1. Germline-derived CDR1 and CDR2 are MDHEN and SYDVKM. Unmatched junction bases numbered 8, after V lost 5 bases and J lost 2 bases. The CDR3 covers 16 residues. The full variable domain, in which reference TRBV28 and TRBJ2-1 provide the parts outside the CDR3, is DVKVTQSSRYLVKRTGEKVFLECVQDMDHENMFWYRQDPGLGLRLIYFSYDVKMKEKGDIPEGYSVSREKKERFSLILESASTNQTSMYLCASSSGQGGPYNEQFFGPGTRLTVL.

This clonotype was counted ten times or more. This chain links TRBV7-2 with TRBJ1-2, with D unresolved. V dropped 3 bases and J dropped 7 bases, with 9 bases sitting between them. The germline V gene has CDR1 SGHTA and CDR2 FQGNSA. This CDR3 contains 12 residues. The CDR3 here is CASSFAATGYTF. The CDR3 coding sequence is TGTGCCAGCAGCTTCGCGGCAACTGGCTACACCTTC.

This clonotype was picked up many times. The chain links TRBV6-6 to TRBJ2-7; tentatively, D is TRBD1 or TRBD2 (5 bases each). The CDR3 is 15 residues long. CDR1 is MNHNY and CDR2 is SVGAGI in the germline V gene (reference sequence). The ends were cut back, 4 bases at V and 3 bases at J, with 16 bases in the middle. The CDR3 nucleotides are TGTGCCAGCAGTTTCTACCGGGACGGCGACTACGAGCAGTACTTC. Translated: CASSFYRDGDYEQYF.

The chain couples TRBV5-1 to TRBJ2-1; D may be TRBD2 (6 bases). Trimming cost V 0 bases and J 5 bases, with 9 bases left between them. CDR1 and CDR2 (germline): SGHRS, YFSETQ. This CDR3 is 14 amino acids long. The CDR3 nucleotides are TGCGCCAGCAGCTTGGGCGGGGAGAACAATGAGCAGTTCTTC. This translates into CASSLGGENNEQFF.

This clonotype was picked up many times. The chain is built from TRBV24-1 and TRBJ2-5, with D perhaps TRBD1 (6 bases). Germline assignment: CDR1 KGHDR and CDR2 SFDVKD. The CDR3 contains 15 residues. With 2 bases removed from V and 4 bases from J, the gap between germline ends came to 13 bases. The DNA for the CDR3 is TGTGCCACCAGTGATTCGGGCCTAGGGGGAGAGACCCAGTACTTC. Protein sequence: CATSDSGLGGETQYF.

This clonotype has at least ten counts. V gene TRBV7-2 combines with J gene TRBJ1-2; D not resolved. The CDR3 has 12 amino acids. Germline V CDR1 and CDR2: SGHTA, FQGNSA. V lost 5 bases, J lost 7 bases, and 11 bases lay in between. In DNA, the CDR3 is TGTGCCAGCAGCCCCCAGATCCGTGGCTACACCTTC. It translates to CASSPQIRGYTF. Looking up the rest from reference TRBV7-2 and TRBJ1-2 gives the full variable domain: GAGVSQSPSNKVTEKGKDVELRCDPISGHTALYWYRQSLGQGLEFLIYFQGNSAPDKSGLPSDRFSAERTGGSVSTLTIQRTQQEDSAVYLCASSPQIRGYTFGSGTRLTVV.

V and J are TRBV4-2 and TRBJ2-1, with D possibly being TRBD1 (5 bases). V shed 4 bases and J shed 8 bases, with 12 bases lying between them. CDR1 LGHNA and CDR2 YNFKEQ come from the germline V gene. There are 13 residues in the CDR3. CDR3 nucleotides: TGTGCCAGCAGCCCCCGGCAGGGCGATGAGCAGTTCTTC. This codes for CASSPRQGDEQFF.

This clonotype was seen at least ten times. The chain links TRBV6-1 to TRBJ1-2; 10 bases fit TRBD1. After removal of 8 bases from V and 2 bases from J, the junction contained 11 bases not matched to a gene. This CDR3 is 16 amino acids long. Germline CDR1 MNHNS, CDR2 SASEGT. CDR3 bases: TGTGCCAGCTTCCCGGGACAGGGGTGGTACAACTATGGCTACACCTTC. It encodes CASFPGQGWYNYGYTF.

This clonotype appeared many times. The gene calls are TRBV28 and TRBJ2-7; 8 nucleotides match TRBD2. The CDR3 totals 16 residues. Germline-derived CDR1 and CDR2 are MDHEN and SYDVKM. V gave up 5 bases and J gave up 2 bases; unmatched junction bases: 11. In DNA, the CDR3 is TGTGCCAGCAGTGCTGCGGTAGCGGGGTTTACCTACGAGCAGTACTTC. It is translated as CASSAAVAGFTYEQYF.

The rearrangement links TRBV6-5 to TRBJ2-1; tentative D call: TRBD1 (6 bases). The germline CDR1 and CDR2 sequences are MNHEY and SVGAGI. The CDR3 loop spans 15 amino acids. The V end lost 4 bases, the J end lost 2 bases, and 12 bases lay between the germline ends. CDR3 nucleotide sequence: TGTGCCAGCAGTTTAAACAGGGACCCCTACAATGAGCAGTTCTTC. Amino acids: CASSLNRDPYNEQFF.

This clonotype was counted only a few times. V gene TRBV5-1 combines with J gene TRBJ2-7; 11 bases align to TRBD1. Trimming took 7 bases from V and 6 from J; bases not matched to a gene: 6. The CDR3 has 13 residues. The germline V gene has CDR1 SGHRS and CDR2 YFSETQ. The CDR3 spells CASGEGTGGEQYF. CDR3 nucleotide sequence: TGCGCCAGCGGAGAAGGGACAGGGGGCGAGCAGTACTTC. Full variable domain (rest looked up from reference TRBV5-1 and TRBJ2-7): KAGVTQTPRYLIKTRGQQVTLSCSPISGHRSVSWYQQTPGQGLQFLFEYFSETQRNKGNFPGRFSGRQFSNSRSEMNVSTLELGDSALYLCASGEGTGGEQYFGPGTRLTVT.

The V gene is TRBV27, the J gene TRBJ1-2; 12 bases match TRBD1. The V gene end was trimmed by 5 bases and the J gene end by 4 bases; junction bases not matched to a gene: 8. Germline CDR1 is MNHEY and CDR2 is SMNVEV (reference sequence). This CDR3 has 16 residues. CDR3 nucleotide sequence: TGTGCCAGCAGTGCTCGGGACAGGGGGCATGGCTATGGCTACACCTTC. It specifies CASSARDRGHGYGYTF.

This clonotype came up many times. The rearrangement joins TRBV27 to TRBJ2-7; TRBD1 agrees at 7 bases. The V gene end was trimmed by 4 bases and the J gene end by 0 bases; junction bases not matched to a gene: 15. CDR1 and CDR2 (germline): MNHEY, SMNVEV (reference sequence). The CDR3 loop spans 18 amino acids. CDR3 DNA: TGTGCCAGCAGTTCCTGGGGCAGGGGGACGGTAAGCTCCTACGAGCAGTACTTC. The encoded protein is CASSSWGRGTVSSYEQYF.

The chain couples TRBV19 to TRBJ2-7, with 7 positions matching TRBD2. This CDR3 is 15 amino acids long. V was clipped by 5 bases and J by 4 bases; unmatched bases: 11. Germline loops: CDR1 LNHDA, CDR2 SQIVND (reference sequence). The CDR3 nucleotides are TGTGCCAGTAGTCGCACGTCGACTAGCTGGTACGAGCAGTACTTC. Translating it yields CASSRTSTSWYEQYF.

The CDR3 is CASSSSGGSGQPQHF. The CDR3 region has the DNA TGTGCCAGCAGCTCGTCTGGGGGTTCGGGTCAGCCCCAGCATTTT. V is TRBV27 and J is TRBJ1-5; TRBD1 is a possible D gene (5 bases). CDR1 and CDR2 (germline): MNHEY, SMNVEV (reference sequence). Trimming left V 6 bases short and J 6 bases short, with 18 bases between. CDR3 size: 15 residues.

This clonotype was observed at least ten times. This chain uses TRBV18 with TRBJ2-1; 11 bases align to TRBD2. The V and J ends lost 0 bases and 10 bases, in that order; junction bases with no gene match: 11. CDR1 KGHSH and CDR2 LQKENI come from the germline V gene. The CDR3 covers 17 residues. The CDR3 spells CASSPPSLAGAVGEQFF. The CDR3 nucleotides are TGTGCCAGCTCACCACCGTCACTAGCGGGGGCGGTCGGAGAGCAGTTCTTC.

As regards this clonotype: A much larger clonotype is one base distant, so this may be a read error. The chain recombines TRBV11-2 with TRBJ2-5, with 12 bases that match TRBD1. The trim removed 6 bases at V and 5 bases at J, leaving 7 bases unmatched. The CDR3 totals 15 residues. Per the germline V gene, CDR1 is SGHAT and CDR2 is FQNNGV. The CDR3 DNA reads as TGTGCCAGCAGACCTGGGGACAGGGGGCTTGAGACCCAGTACTTC. Translated: CASRPGDRGLETQYF.

This chain joins TRBV27 and TRBJ1-6, with 11 positions matching TRBD1. The J segment lost 9 bases and the V segment lost 5 bases, leaving 3 bases of the junction unmatched. The CDR3 extends over 14 amino acids. Germline values: CDR1 MNHEY, CDR2 SMNVEV (reference sequence). The CDR3 protein is CASSKGQGGSPLHF. The CDR3 nucleotides read TGTGCCAGCAGTAAGGGACAGGGGGGTTCACCCCTCCACTTT.

This clonotype has a count of ten or more. The V gene is TRBV7-9, the J gene TRBJ2-2, with 11 bases lining up with TRBD1. In germline, CDR1 is SEHNR, CDR2 FQNEAQ (reference sequence). This CDR3 has 16 amino acids. Trimming took 8 bases from V and 4 from J; bases not matched to a gene: 9. The CDR3 region is CASDGRGTGGTGELFF. The DNA of the CDR3 is TGTGCCAGCGATGGGAGAGGGACAGGGGGCACCGGGGAGCTGTTTTTT.

CDR3 in DNA: TGTGCCAGTAGTCCCGGGGAAACCAAAAACATTCAGTACTTC. Protein: CASSPGETKNIQYF. This chain joins TRBV19 and TRBJ2-4; maybe TRBD2 (5 bases). This CDR3 comprises 14 residues. Trimming took off 5 bases at V and 2 bases at J, with 10 bases between the two ends. Per germline, CDR1 LNHDA and CDR2 SQIVND (reference sequence). The variable domain in full, with the rest retrieved from reference TRBV19 and TRBJ2-4, is DGGITQSPKYLFRKEGQNVTLSCEQNLNHDAMYWYRQDPGQGLRLIYYSQIVNDFQKGDIAEGYSVSREKKESFPLTVTSAQKNPTAFYLCASSPGETKNIQYFGAGTRLSVL.

Only a few counts were recorded for this clonotype. This chain joins TRBV24-1 and TRBJ2-5; D remains unclear. The germline V and J ends were trimmed by 4 bases and 4 bases, with 12 bases remaining between them. Germline values: CDR1 KGHDR, CDR2 SFDVKD. The CDR3 is 14 residues long. Written as DNA, the CDR3 is TGTGCCACCAGTGACTATCCCGAATCAGAGACCCAGTACTTC. Residues: CATSDYPESETQYF.

The chain uses TRBV12-3 or TRBV12-4 and TRBJ1-2, with TRBD1 as a possible D gene (5 bases). V was pared by 3 bases and J by 3 bases, with 8 bases between. This CDR3 region has 13 residues. CDR3 in amino acids: CASSFRGDYGYTF. In DNA, the CDR3 is TGTGCCAGCAGTTTCAGAGGGGACTATGGCTACACCTTC.

This clonotype was observed a handful of times. This chain joins TRBV10-3 and TRBJ2-1; 9 positions agree with TRBD2. The V gene's germline CDR1 is ENHRY and CDR2 SYGVKD. V shed 8 bases and J 7 bases; nucleotides not matched to a gene: 6. This CDR3 comprises 13 residues. CDR3 loop: CAIAGTSRNEQFF. CDR3 nucleotides: TGTGCCATCGCCGGGACTAGCCGAAATGAGCAGTTCTTC.

This clonotype was detected a few times. V and J are TRBV12-3 or TRBV12-4 and TRBJ2-7; 12 bases are a match to TRBD2. The CDR3 consists of 16 residues. With 6 bases clipped from V and 2 bases from J, the junction kept 8 bases outside the gene matches. The CDR3 region is CASSLGLAGHTYEQYF. For the CDR3, the DNA is TGTGCCAGCAGCCTCGGACTAGCGGGGCATACCTACGAGCAGTACTTC.

Only a few counts were recorded for this clonotype. V gene TRBV19 combines with J gene TRBJ1-2; D is unclear. The CDR3 covers 14 residues. The germline CDR1 and CDR2 sequences are LNHDA and SQIVND (reference sequence). Deletions cut 0 bases from V and 2 bases from J, with 7 bases between. CDR3 in DNA: TGTGCCAGTAGTATAGACCCAGTGAACTATGGCTACACCTTC. Protein sequence: CASSIDPVNYGYTF.